The clone carrying this T cell receptor (beta chain) was recorded at least ten times. Its antigen is not identified. It was with a sample-barcoded 5' primer and a J-beta primer mix that a second PCR of roughly 7 to 11 cycles was run. Every cDNA was tagged by a template-switch adaptor with 12 random nucleotides. MiXCR, applied by TCRdb to the 5' RACE reads, yields one record per CDR3 protein. There are 700,000 to 1,000,000 distinct CDR3 sequences in the sample; under 45% occur only once, and around 21% lies in the top ten. These data are taken from a study of blood T cells in healthy people across ages. From germline, CDR1 is LGHDT and CDR2 YNNKEL (reference sequence). The CDR3 extends over 17 amino acids. Trimming took off 2 bases at V and 3 bases at J, with 17 bases between the two ends. Study observations and caveats: Correlation between TCR beta diversity and naive T cell percentage was strong.

Every sample yielded at least 7 million isolated PBMCs. This TCR was recovered from a man aged 55 to 70 in good health. The source material was blood. V is TRBV3-1 and J is TRBJ2-1, with D tentatively TRBD2 (6 bases). The CDR3 sequence: CASSQSPPGSGYNEQFF. The DNA of the CDR3 is TGTGCCAGCAGCCAATCTCCCCCGGGTAGCGGCTACAATGAGCAGTTCTTC.